Included here is one T cell receptor beta chain sequence, with context. No antigen is known for it. TCRdb passed the reads through MiXCR, listing each CDR3 protein once. The top ten hold about 25% of the sample, which has 150,000 or so distinct CDR3 sequences, roughly 22% seen once. The entry originates in a study of T cell repertoires in cytomegalovirus infection. At the level of the study: Through public TCR beta signatures, both CMV infection and matching HLA type were indicated.

The study, taken as a whole, reports: CMV-specific TCR beta clonotypes restricted by HLA-C were the ones dominating the ex vivo response.

V was cut by 3 bases and J by 2 bases, with 19 bases left in between. The germline V gene encodes CDR1 LNHDA and CDR2 SQIVND (reference sequence). There are 18 residues in the CDR3. V is TRBV19 and J is TRBJ2-2; D remains unclear. The source is a human donor in good health (CMV status not recorded). Some clones in this sample may be carry-over from other donors' samples. The source material was CD8+ T cells from cultured PBMCs, sampled from culture after CMV antigen stimulation. This CDR3 reads CASSIRSAAMGNTGELFF. The CDR3 DNA is TGTGCCAGTAGTATCCGCTCGGCTGCGATGGGAAACACCGGGGAGCTGTTTTTT.